The T cell receptor beta chain under discussion was sequenced for a study of control samples from healthy donors and cancer patients. Measured with immunoSEQ multiplex PCR; TCRdb has only the in-frame clones, and not every one. Of roughly 50,000 clones in the sample, 90% to 95% were seen once. The CDR3 is 15 amino acids. V was clipped by 5 bases and J by 5 bases, with 18 bases between them. Germline V CDR1 and CDR2: SGHTA, FQGNSA. This clone has just one count. The sequence came from a man aged 25 to 40 with colorectal cancer. The sequenced sample consisted of PBMCs. The genes are TRBV7-2 and TRBJ2-5; a possible D gene is TRBD2 (7 bases). The CDR3 nucleotides read TGTGCCAGCAGCCAGAGTGGGGGGGCGGAGGAGACCCAGTACTTC. As protein: CASSQSGGAEETQYF. The full variable domain, rest sourced from reference TRBV7-2 and TRBJ2-5, is GAGVSQSPSNKVTEKGKDVELRCDPISGHTALYWYRQSLGQGLEFLIYFQGNSAPDKSGLPSDRFSAERTGGSVSTLTIQRTQQEDSAVYLCASSQSGGAEETQYFGPGTRLLVL.